The 22 T cell receptor beta chains presented below share a single source sample, sequenced in a study of CD8 T cells in Susac syndrome. RNA totalling roughly 0.5 to 1 ug underwent reverse transcription with random hexamers. TCRdb used MiXCR to reprocess the immunoSEQ multiplex PCR reads, holding one entry per CDR3 protein. Among 100,000 to 150,000 distinct CDR3 sequences listed, 80% were seen once. The sample comprised CD8+ T cells from PBMCs. The source is a human donor with multiple sclerosis.

The chain links TRBV12-3 or TRBV12-4 to TRBJ2-7; 10 nucleotides match TRBD2. The CDR3 runs to 17 residues. With 3 bases clipped from V and 4 bases from J, the junction kept 12 bases outside the gene matches. In nucleotides, the CDR3 is TGTGCCAGCAGTTTTAGCCTCCCAACTAGCGGGGATTACGAGCAGTACGTC. Protein sequence: CASSFSLPTSGDYEQYV.

There are a few counts of this clonotype. The rearrangement joins TRBV5-1 to TRBJ1-2, with TRBD1 as a possible D gene (6 bases). The CDR3 covers 15 residues. The ends were cut back, 0 bases at V and 7 bases at J, with 16 bases in the middle. Per germline, CDR1 SGHRS and CDR2 YFSETQ. Here the CDR3 reads CASSLVAQGGGGYTF. The CDR3 coding sequence is TGCGCCAGCAGCTTGGTCGCCCAGGGAGGGGGTGGCTACACCTTC.

V gene TRBV12-3 or TRBV12-4 combines with J gene TRBJ1-2; TRBD1 might be the D (5 bases). Trimming took off 7 bases at V and 4 bases at J, with 13 bases between the two ends. The CDR3 is made up of 13 amino acids. The CDR3 DNA sequence: TGTGCCAGCACCTTTGGGGCTGGCTATGGCTACACCTTC. It encodes CASTFGAGYGYTF.

The V and J genes are TRBV13 and TRBJ2-7, with D hard to call. The CDR3 is 14 amino acids. The V end lost 0 bases, the J end lost 5 bases, and 11 bases lay between the germline ends. CDR1 and CDR2 (germline): PRHDT, FYEKMQ (reference sequence). CDR3: CASSLGPSGNEQYF. The CDR3 nucleotides are TGTGCCAGCAGCTTAGGCCCGTCAGGAAACGAGCAGTACTTC.

This rearrangement joins TRBV5-5 to TRBJ2-7; no firm D call. V dropped 1 base and J dropped 3 bases, with 11 bases sitting between them. The CDR3 extends over 14 amino acids. From germline, CDR1 is SGHKS and CDR2 YYEKEE (reference sequence). The CDR3, as DNA: TGTGCCAGCAGCTTGTCTGCAGGCGACTACGAGCAGTACGTC. Its protein product is CASSLSAGDYEQYV.

The rearrangement joins TRBV6-2 or TRBV6-3 to TRBJ2-3; D is uncertain. Trimming stripped 2 bases from V and 2 bases from J, with 17 bases between. The CDR3 runs to 17 residues. Germline V lookup: CDR1 MNHEY, CDR2 SVGEGT. CDR3 sequence (DNA): TGTGCCAGCAGTTACGGTCTCGACCTACCATCCACAGATACGCAGTATTTT. It translates to CASSYGLDLPSTDTQYF.

V and J are TRBV24-1 and TRBJ2-2, with unresolved D. V shed 2 bases and J shed 5 bases, with 8 bases lying between them. The CDR3 spans 14 residues. The germline V gene has CDR1 KGHDR and CDR2 SFDVKD. This CDR3 reads CATSDYGLTGELFF. CDR3 DNA: TGTGCCACCAGTGATTACGGGTTGACCGGGGAGCTGTTTTTT.

The genes are TRBV12-3 or TRBV12-4 and TRBJ1-2; TRBD1 matches 8 bases. Trimming removed 4 bases from V and 4 bases from J; junction bases left unmatched: 8. The CDR3 is 15 amino acids. The DNA of the CDR3 is TGTGCCAGCAGTTCCATTCGACAGGGGACCTATGGCTACACCTTC. It specifies CASSSIRQGTYGYTF.

The chain combines TRBV7-6 with TRBJ2-7, with a tentative D call TRBD1 (6 bases). Trimming stripped 5 bases from V and 2 bases from J, with 13 bases between. Germline V lookup: CDR1 SGHVS, CDR2 FNYEAQ. CDR3 length equals 14 residues. CDR3 protein: CASSLGQHTYEQYF. In DNA form, the CDR3 reads TGTGCCAGCAGCCTAGGACAGCACACCTACGAGCAGTACTTC.

This rearrangement joins TRBV20-1 to TRBJ2-3; perhaps TRBD2 as D (5 bases). The CDR3 is 17 amino acids. V gave up 0 bases and J gave up 2 bases, with 18 bases separating them. Germline loops: CDR1 DFQATT, CDR2 SNEGSKA (reference sequence). The CDR3 is CSAREVLIGKPTDTQYF. DNA of the CDR3: TGCAGTGCTAGAGAAGTGCTCATCGGGAAACCCACAGATACGCAGTATTTT.

V and J are TRBV9 and TRBJ2-2; tentative D call: TRBD2 (6 bases). From germline, CDR1 is SGDLS and CDR2 YYNGEE. The CDR3 runs to 15 residues. With 4 bases removed from V and 4 bases from J, the gap between germline ends came to 14 bases. In nucleotides, the CDR3 is TGTGCCAGCAGCCCAAGACTAGGGACCACCGGGGAGCTGTTTTTT. Its translation is CASSPRLGTTGELFF.

This sequence joins TRBV5-6 and TRBJ1-5; no definite D call. The germline V gene has CDR1 SGHDT and CDR2 YYEEEE. With 0 bases removed from V and 5 bases from J, the gap between germline ends came to 9 bases. The CDR3 runs to 14 residues. The CDR3 is CASSLGFPDQPQHF. CDR3 bases: TGTGCCAGCAGCTTGGGATTCCCTGATCAGCCCCAGCATTTT.

The rearrangement joins TRBV14 to TRBJ2-1; 8 nucleotides line up with TRBD2. The CDR3 has 15 amino acids. From germline, CDR1 is SGHDN and CDR2 FVKESK. With 4 bases clipped from V and 2 bases from J, the junction kept 4 bases outside the gene matches. The CDR3 reads CASSPREGTYNEQFF. CDR3 DNA sequence: TGTGCCAGCAGCCCCCGGGAGGGAACCTACAATGAGCAGTTCTTC.

The rearrangement links TRBV14 to TRBJ1-6, with unresolved D. The CDR3 is made up of 13 amino acids. The V gene's germline CDR1 is SGHDN and CDR2 FVKESK. V shed 0 bases and J shed 8 bases, with 5 bases lying between them. CDR3 in DNA: TGTGCCAGCAGCCAAGAAAGTTATTCACCCCTCCACTTT. Translating gives CASSQESYSPLHF.

This chain links TRBV2 with TRBJ2-2; 8 bases are shared with TRBD1. Germline lookup yields CDR1 SNHLY and CDR2 FYNNEI. V trimming: 9 bases; J trimming: 3 bases; junction bases outside the gene matches: 12. The CDR3 extends over 16 amino acids. CDR3 sequence (DNA): TGTGCCAGTAAAATCCAAGGACAGGGCTACACCGGGGAGCTGTTTTTT. Protein sequence: CASKIQGQGYTGELFF.

The J gene is TRBJ1-1, the V gene TRBV5-1; TRBD1 aligns across 7 bases. CDR1 and CDR2 from the germline V gene are SGHRS and YFSETQ. J was trimmed by 5 bases and V by 3 bases; bases with no gene match: 7. The CDR3 is 14 residues long. The CDR3 DNA reads TGCGCCAGCAGCTGGGACAGCGGGGGGACTGAAGCTTTCTTT. Translation gives CASSWDSGGTEAFF.

The chain carries TRBV27 and TRBJ1-5, with a weak D call TRBD1 (6 bases). Germline assignment: CDR1 MNHEY and CDR2 SMNVEV (reference sequence). V was clipped by 3 bases and J by 6 bases, with 15 bases between them. There are 15 residues in the CDR3. CDR3 loop: CASSLMGQGSQPQHF. The DNA of the CDR3 is TGTGCCAGCAGTTTGATGGGGCAGGGGAGTCAGCCCCAGCATTTT.

This chain connects TRBV7-9 to TRBJ1-2; D gene unclear. Germline V gene lookup returns CDR1 SEHNR and CDR2 FQNEAQ (reference sequence). CDR3 size: 14 residues. Trimming stripped 5 bases from V and 5 bases from J, with 15 bases between. This CDR3 reads CASSPVFGTYGYTF. CDR3 nucleotides: TGTGCCAGCAGCCCCGTCTTCGGAACTTATGGCTACACCTTC.

The gene calls are TRBV5-6 and TRBJ1-1; D unresolved. Germline V gene lookup returns CDR1 SGHDT and CDR2 YYEEEE. CDR3 size: 12 residues. Trimming left V 0 bases short and J 7 bases short, with 7 bases between. CDR3 amino acids: CASSLDPFEAFF. CDR3 bases: TGTGCCAGCAGCTTGGACCCCTTTGAAGCTTTCTTT. Full variable domain (rest looked up from reference TRBV5-6 and TRBJ1-1): DAGVTQSPTHLIKTRGQQVTLRCSPKSGHDTVSWYQQALGQGPQFIFQYYEEEERQRGNFPDRFSGHQFPNYSSELNVNALLLGDSALYLCASSLDPFEAFFGQGTRLTVV.

The genes are TRBV13 and TRBJ1-1; D is ambiguous. Trimming took 4 bases from V and 1 from J, leaving 13 bases between them. The CDR3 runs to 15 residues. CDR1 PRHDT and CDR2 FYEKMQ come from the germline V gene (reference sequence). Here the CDR3 DNA reads TGTGCCAGCAGCTCCCACCTTTCGGGGAACACTGAAGCTTTCTTT. It translates to CASSSHLSGNTEAFF.

The chain uses TRBV7-8 and TRBJ1-2; the D gene is possibly TRBD1 (6 bases). Per the germline V gene, CDR1 is SGHVS and CDR2 is FQNEAQ. Deletions cut 2 bases from V and 4 bases from J, with 17 bases between. The CDR3 loop spans 16 amino acids. CDR3 protein: CASSLPSRGLGYGYTF. The CDR3 DNA reads TGTGCCAGCAGCTTACCCTCGAGGGGGTTGGGCTATGGCTACACCTTC.

The rearrangement uses TRBV29-1 and TRBJ1-5, with TRBD1 as a possible D gene (5 bases). V lost 5 bases to trimming and J lost 0 bases, with 14 bases between them. The CDR3 covers 15 residues. CDR1 and CDR2 from the germline V gene are SQVTM and ANQGSEA. The CDR3 sequence: CSVSTTDLSNQPQHF. CDR3 in DNA: TGCAGCGTTTCGACGACAGATCTTAGCAATCAGCCCCAGCATTTT.